The T cell receptor (beta chain) under discussion was sequenced for a study of blood T cell repertoires in COVID-19. Per the germline V gene, CDR1 is SNHLY and CDR2 is FYNNEI. V was clipped by 3 bases and J by 3 bases; unmatched bases: 7. This CDR3 has 16 residues. Methods used by the authors: Estimated nucleated cell counts came from reference gene primer amplification. TCRdb's table, derived via immunoSEQ multiplex PCR, lists solely in-frame clones and lacks some. V, J and clone size reflect that table, while D and trimming were determined from the DNA. Of roughly 250,000 clones listed, around 90% were seen once; the top ten hold roughly 1.6%. Participants came from 24 US areas, aged about 18 to 100 years. Cohort allocation depended upon clinical history that participants reported. Two negative PCRs, clearance, or symptom resolution were required of recovered Cohort 3 donors.

V is TRBV2 and J is TRBJ1-5, with 8 bases identical to TRBD1. The clonotype comes from a woman aged 45 to 65 who had recovered from COVID-19. Sequencing input: PBMCs or T cells enriched from blood (not recorded which). The CDR3 DNA reads as TGTGCCAGCAGTGATGGGGGCAGGGGGCTCAATCAGCCCCAGCATTTT. It yields the protein CASSDGGRGLNQPQHF.